Following are 4 T cell receptor beta chains from one sample sequenced in a study of human T cells and chemical hapten exposure. Time point indicated: patch test 3, about 24 weeks after DPC sensitization. This sample's treatment: therapeutic diphenylcyclopropenone sensitization with weekly scalp DPC. Each CDR3 protein is one row after TCRdb ran MiXCR on the RACE reads. The top ten hold 2.4% of the sample, which has 55,000 to 75,000 distinct CDR3 sequences, over 10% seen once. Sequenced here: whole blood, sampled in connection with sensitization to the hapten diphenylcyclopropenone (DPC). The receptors were gathered from a man younger than 40 with alopecia areata. Some clones in this sample may be carry-over from other donors' samples.

This clonotype was seen a handful of times. CDR3 sequence: CASSPPGLLAKNIQYF. The DNA for the CDR3 is TGTGCCAGCTCACCACCGGGACTACTAGCCAAAAACATTCAGTACTTC. The chain recombines TRBV18 with TRBJ2-4; 7 nucleotides agree with TRBD2. The CDR3 totals 16 residues. J was trimmed by 0 bases and V by 0 bases; bases with no gene match: 2. In germline, CDR1 is KGHSH, CDR2 LQKENI.

This clonotype was seen a few times. V and J are TRBV7-9 and TRBJ1-1; weak D call: TRBD1 (5 bases). V was clipped by 1 base and J by 3 bases, with 6 bases between them. There are 13 residues in the CDR3. From germline, CDR1 is SEHNR and CDR2 FQNEAQ (reference sequence). CDR3 protein: CASSLVGDTEAFF. The CDR3 coding sequence is TGTGCCAGCAGCTTAGTGGGGGACACTGAAGCTTTCTTT.

This clonotype was detected many times. This sequence joins TRBV9 and TRBJ2-7; 11 nucleotides match TRBD2. This CDR3 is 17 amino acids long. Germline-derived CDR1 and CDR2 are SGDLS and YYNGEE. The V and J ends lost 0 bases and 1 base, in that order; junction bases with no gene match: 6. This CDR3 is CASSVAPSGGWSYEQYF. As DNA, the CDR3 is TGTGCCAGCAGCGTAGCTCCTAGCGGGGGGTGGTCCTACGAGCAGTACTTC.

The V gene is TRBV19, the J gene TRBJ2-1, with D tentatively TRBD2 (6 bases). The CDR3 consists of 16 residues. CDR1 is LNHDA and CDR2 is SQIVND in the germline V gene (reference sequence). V was cut by 4 bases and J by 4 bases, with 17 bases left in between. CDR3 bases: TGTGCCAGTAGTAGACGTGCCGGACTATATTACAATGAGCAGTTCTTC. Amino acids: CASSRRAGLYYNEQFF. Looking up the rest from reference TRBV19 and TRBJ2-1 gives the full variable domain: DGGITQSPKYLFRKEGQNVTLSCEQNLNHDAMYWYRQDPGQGLRLIYYSQIVNDFQKGDIAEGYSVSREKKESFPLTVTSAQKNPTAFYLCASSRRAGLYYNEQFFGPGTRLTVL.